This TCR beta chain was identified during a study of blood T cell repertoires in COVID-19. Study summary: Sites in the United States, Italy and Spain provided acute and convalescent COVID-19 samples. PBMCs, B-cell-depleted T cells, or T cells provided the cDNA or gDNA that made up the material.

The CDR3 spans 14 residues. The ends were cut back, 1 base at V and 8 bases at J, with 12 bases in the middle. In germline, CDR1 is LGHNA, CDR2 YSLEER. Authors' methods: The assay estimated nucleated cells by amplifying reference gene primers. Repertoires were generated with immunoSEQ multiplex PCR, while TCRdb's copy carries only in-frame clones and drops some. The D gene and trimming were derived from the DNA, and the V and J assignments and clone size from that table. The table lists roughly 120,000 clones, around 76% of them singletons, with about 2.1% in the top ten. The sample comprised peripheral blood. The V gene is TRBV4-3, the J gene TRBJ2-1, with a tentative D call TRBD2 (5 bases). The origin of this receptor is a man in his 70s with acute or convalescent COVID-19. The CDR3 sequence is CASSQGTRADEQFF. For the CDR3, the DNA is TGCGCCAGCAGCCAAGGGACGAGGGCCGATGAGCAGTTCTTC.